This TCR beta chain was found in a study of T cells in localized non-small cell lung cancer. The ends lost 4 bases at V and 5 bases at J; junction bases unmatched: 4. The length of the CDR3 is 15 residues. Germline V gene data show CDR1 as MNHGY and CDR2 as SAAAGT. Assay used: immunoSEQ multiplex PCR; TCRdb lists only in-frame clones, some missing. The sample gives 2,500 to 3,000 clones, roughly 25% of which show up once; roughly 16% is in the top ten. The sequence derives from a male donor older than 55 with stage I lung adenocarcinoma. Sequencing was performed on lung tumor tissue, taken before any cancer treatment. The chain is built from TRBV6-8 and TRBJ2-1; 11 positions agree with TRBD1. CDR3 nucleotide sequence: TGTGCCAGCAGTTCCCAGGGACAGGGGGACAATGAGCAGTTCTTC. This translates into CASSSQGQGDNEQFF.